Below, 10 T cell receptor beta chains from the same sample are listed, as sequenced in a study of post-analysis software for immune sequencing data. Unique molecular identifiers were built into the TCR beta cDNA libraries. TCRdb recomputed calls from the PCR reads with MiXCR, one row per CDR3 protein. This repertoire shows approximately 260,000 distinct CDR3 sequences, 36% found once; its top ten account for around 5.2%. Study-level findings and limits: Five TRBV segments (TRBV5-6, TRBV5-1 and TRBV20-1 among them) occurred more frequently in patients than in controls.

No antigen is known for these receptors. Sequencing was performed on blood. The source of these receptors is a girl under 18 with multiple sclerosis.

The chain has TRBV2 and TRBJ2-7; D unclear. The germline V gene encodes CDR1 SNHLY and CDR2 FYNNEI. V was shortened by 7 bases and J by 1 base, with 14 bases between the two germline ends. CDR3 length equals 14 residues. CDR3 nucleotides: TGTGCCAGCACCGAACACACCTCTTCCTACGAGCAGTACTTC. It yields the protein CASTEHTSSYEQYF.

The chain carries TRBV12-3 or TRBV12-4 and TRBJ1-6; 7 positions agree with TRBD1. After removal of 4 bases from V and 10 bases from J, the junction contained 10 bases not matched to a gene. This CDR3 has 15 amino acids. CDR3 sequence reads: CASSSVGQGGSPLHF. The CDR3 DNA follows: TGTGCCAGCAGTTCAGTAGGGCAGGGGGGCTCACCCCTCCACTTT.

This clonotype was seen repeatedly, ten times or more. This chain uses TRBV10-3 with TRBJ2-7; perhaps TRBD1 as D (5 bases). V shed 5 bases and J shed 6 bases, with 11 bases lying between them. From germline, CDR1 is ENHRY and CDR2 SYGVKD. This CDR3 comprises 12 residues. CDR3 residues: CAISSTESEQYF. Written as DNA, the CDR3 is TGTGCCATCAGTTCGACAGAATCCGAGCAGTACTTC.

Points on this clonotype: This may be a read error, as it is one base from a much larger clone. The chain carries TRBV5-4 and TRBJ2-3; 7 bases are shared with TRBD1. There are 15 residues in the CDR3. Germline V CDR1 and CDR2: SGHNT, YYREEE (reference sequence). Trimming cost V 4 bases and J 5 bases; bases outside gene matches: 10. Here the CDR3 reads CASSAPGQRIDTQYF. Written as DNA, the CDR3 is TGTGCCAGCAGCGCGCCGGGACAGAGGATAGATACGCAGTATTTT.

V gene TRBV19 combines with J gene TRBJ1-2; D is perhaps TRBD1 (5 bases). This CDR3 region has 13 residues. The V end lost 11 bases, the J end lost 2 bases, and 15 bases lay between the germline ends. Germline CDR1 is LNHDA and CDR2 is SQIVND (reference sequence). The CDR3 sequence: CACRDTGNYGYTF. The CDR3 nucleotides read TGTGCCTGTCGGGATACAGGAAACTATGGCTACACCTTC.

This clonotype was counted many times. The chain joins TRBV29-1 to TRBJ2-2; D is unclear. V lost 6 bases and J lost 0, with 11 bases in between. Germline V gene sequence: CDR1 SQVTM, CDR2 ANQGSEA. The CDR3 has 14 residues. CDR3 protein: CSVSGQTNTGELFF. The CDR3 bases are TGCAGCGTCTCTGGGCAGACGAACACCGGGGAGCTGTTTTTT.

This clonotype was detected only a few times. The CDR3 protein is CASSLGWTDTDNEQFF. DNA of the CDR3: TGCGCCAGCAGCTTGGGTTGGACGGACACCGACAATGAGCAGTTCTTC. The chain couples TRBV5-1 to TRBJ2-1; the D gene is possibly TRBD1 (5 bases). The CDR3 consists of 16 residues. The germline V gene encodes CDR1 SGHRS and CDR2 YFSETQ. V lost 0 bases to trimming and J lost 5 bases, with 15 bases between them.

This clonotype has at least ten counts. The chain employs TRBV7-9 and TRBJ1-5; TRBD1 matches at 8 bases. From germline, CDR1 is SEHNR and CDR2 FQNEAQ (reference sequence). There are 16 residues in the CDR3. Trimming took 5 bases from V and 5 from J; bases not matched to a gene: 11. The CDR3: CASSQITGGSDQPQHF. The CDR3 DNA is TGTGCCAGCAGCCAGATTACAGGGGGATCGGATCAGCCCCAGCATTTT.

There are many counts of this clonotype. The gene calls are TRBV27 and TRBJ2-5; 16 bases match TRBD2. Germline loops: CDR1 MNHEY, CDR2 SMNVEV (reference sequence). The CDR3 totals 21 residues. The V segment lost 6 bases and the J segment 3 bases; nucleotides outside the gene matches: 19. DNA for the CDR3: TGTGCCAGCAGCCGTTACTCCGGGACTAGCGGGGGGGCCGGAGAAGAAGAGACCCAGTACTTC. Protein product: CASSRYSGTSGGAGEEETQYF.

The chain has TRBV29-1 and TRBJ1-2; D is ambiguous. The germline CDR1 and CDR2 sequences are SQVTM and ANQGSEA. Trimming stripped 1 base from V and 4 bases from J, with 13 bases between. The CDR3 has 14 residues. CDR3 bases: TGCAGCGTTGAAGGGCCAGTGAGTGGCTATGGCTACACCTTC. Amino acids: CSVEGPVSGYGYTF.